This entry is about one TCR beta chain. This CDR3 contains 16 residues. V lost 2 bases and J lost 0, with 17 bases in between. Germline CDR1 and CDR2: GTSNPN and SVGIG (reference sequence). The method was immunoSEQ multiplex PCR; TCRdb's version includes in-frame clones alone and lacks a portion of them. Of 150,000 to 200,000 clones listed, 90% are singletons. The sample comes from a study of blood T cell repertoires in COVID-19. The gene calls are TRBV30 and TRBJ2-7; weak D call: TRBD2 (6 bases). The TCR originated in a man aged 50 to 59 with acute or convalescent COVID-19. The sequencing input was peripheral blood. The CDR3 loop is CAWSPLWAGNSYEQYF. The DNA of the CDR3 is TGTGCCTGGAGTCCCCTTTGGGCGGGGAACTCCTACGAGCAGTACTTC.